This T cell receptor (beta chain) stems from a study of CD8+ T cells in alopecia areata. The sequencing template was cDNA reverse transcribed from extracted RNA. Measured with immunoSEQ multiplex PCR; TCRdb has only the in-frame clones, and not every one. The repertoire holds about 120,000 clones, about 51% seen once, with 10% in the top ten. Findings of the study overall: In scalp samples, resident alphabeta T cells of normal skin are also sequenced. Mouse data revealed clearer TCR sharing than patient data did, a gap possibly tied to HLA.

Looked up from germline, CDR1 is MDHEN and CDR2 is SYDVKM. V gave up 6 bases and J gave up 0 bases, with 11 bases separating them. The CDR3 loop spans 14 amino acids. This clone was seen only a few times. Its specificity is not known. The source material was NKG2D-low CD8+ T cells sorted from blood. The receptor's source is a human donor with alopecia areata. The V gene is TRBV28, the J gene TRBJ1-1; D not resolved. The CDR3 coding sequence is TGTGCCAGCAGGACACCGTCGGTGAACACTGAAGCTTTCTTT. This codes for CASRTPSVNTEAFF.